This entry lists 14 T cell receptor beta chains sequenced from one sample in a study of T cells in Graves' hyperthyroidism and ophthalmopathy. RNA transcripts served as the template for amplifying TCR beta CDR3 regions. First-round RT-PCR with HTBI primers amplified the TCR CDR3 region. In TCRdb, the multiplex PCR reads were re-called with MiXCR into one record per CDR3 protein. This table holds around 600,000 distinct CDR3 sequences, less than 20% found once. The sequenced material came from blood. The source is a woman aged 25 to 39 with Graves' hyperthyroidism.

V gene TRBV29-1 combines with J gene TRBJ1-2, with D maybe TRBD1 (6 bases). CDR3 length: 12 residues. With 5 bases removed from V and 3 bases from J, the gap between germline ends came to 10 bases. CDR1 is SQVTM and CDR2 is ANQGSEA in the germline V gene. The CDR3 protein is CSVWGQDYGYTF. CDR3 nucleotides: TGCAGCGTTTGGGGGCAGGACTATGGCTACACCTTC.

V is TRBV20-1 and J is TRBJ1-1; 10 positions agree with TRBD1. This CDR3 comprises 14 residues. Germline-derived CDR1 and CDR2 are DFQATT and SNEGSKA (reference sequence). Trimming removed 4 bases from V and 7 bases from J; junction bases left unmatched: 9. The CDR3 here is CSAILPGQGSEAFF. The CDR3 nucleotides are TGCAGTGCTATCCTACCGGGACAGGGGAGTGAAGCTTTCTTT.

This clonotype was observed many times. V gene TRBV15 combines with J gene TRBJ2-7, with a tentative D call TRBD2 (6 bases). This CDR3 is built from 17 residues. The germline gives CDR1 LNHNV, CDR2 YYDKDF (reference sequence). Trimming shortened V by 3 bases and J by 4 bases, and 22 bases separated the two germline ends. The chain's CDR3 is CATSRELAPLFLYEQYF. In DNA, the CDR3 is TGTGCCACCAGCAGGGAACTAGCCCCTCTCTTCCTTTACGAGCAGTACTTC.

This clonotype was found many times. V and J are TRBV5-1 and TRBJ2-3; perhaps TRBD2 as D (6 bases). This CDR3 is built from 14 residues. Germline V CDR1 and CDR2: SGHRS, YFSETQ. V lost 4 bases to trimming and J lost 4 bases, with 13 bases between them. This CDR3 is CASSPLEGPDTQYF. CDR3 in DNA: TGCGCCAGCAGCCCGCTGGAGGGCCCAGATACGCAGTATTTT.

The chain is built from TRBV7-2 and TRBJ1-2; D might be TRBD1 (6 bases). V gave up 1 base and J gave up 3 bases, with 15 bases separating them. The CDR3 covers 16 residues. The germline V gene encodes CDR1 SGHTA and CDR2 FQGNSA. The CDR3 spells CASSLGRTAQHYGYTF. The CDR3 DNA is TGTGCCAGCAGCTTAGGTAGGACAGCTCAACACTATGGCTACACCTTC.

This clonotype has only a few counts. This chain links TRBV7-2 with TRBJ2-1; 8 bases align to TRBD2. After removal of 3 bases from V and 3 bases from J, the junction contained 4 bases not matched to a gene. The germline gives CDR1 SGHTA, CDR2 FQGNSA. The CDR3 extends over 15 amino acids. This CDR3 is CASSFTSGHYNEQFF. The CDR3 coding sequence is TGTGCCAGCAGCTTTACTAGCGGCCACTACAATGAGCAGTTCTTC.

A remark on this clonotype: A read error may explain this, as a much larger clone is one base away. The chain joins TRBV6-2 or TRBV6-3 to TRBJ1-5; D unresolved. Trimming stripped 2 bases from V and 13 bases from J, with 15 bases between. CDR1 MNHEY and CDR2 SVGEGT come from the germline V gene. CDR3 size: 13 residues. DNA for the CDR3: TGTGCCAGCAGTTACGGCGGTCAAGATACGCAGCATTTT. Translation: CASSYGGQDTQHF.

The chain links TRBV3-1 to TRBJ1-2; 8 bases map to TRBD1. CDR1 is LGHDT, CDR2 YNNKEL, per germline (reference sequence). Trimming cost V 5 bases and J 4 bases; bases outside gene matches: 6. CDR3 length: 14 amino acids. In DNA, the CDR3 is TGTGCCAGCAGCGCAGGGGGCGGGGCCTATGGCTACACCTTC. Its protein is CASSAGGGAYGYTF.

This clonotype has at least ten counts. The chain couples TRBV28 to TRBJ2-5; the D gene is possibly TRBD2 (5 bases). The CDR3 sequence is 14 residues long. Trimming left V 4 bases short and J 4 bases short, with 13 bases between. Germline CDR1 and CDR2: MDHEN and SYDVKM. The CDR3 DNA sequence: TGTGCCAGCAGTTATGAGGGAATCCCAGAGACCCAGTACTTC. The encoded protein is CASSYEGIPETQYF.

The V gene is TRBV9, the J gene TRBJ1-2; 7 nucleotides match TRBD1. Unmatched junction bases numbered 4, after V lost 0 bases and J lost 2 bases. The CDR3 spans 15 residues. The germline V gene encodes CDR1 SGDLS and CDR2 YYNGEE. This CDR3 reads CASSVEPTGNYGYTF. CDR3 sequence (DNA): TGTGCCAGCAGCGTAGAGCCGACAGGGAACTATGGCTACACCTTC.

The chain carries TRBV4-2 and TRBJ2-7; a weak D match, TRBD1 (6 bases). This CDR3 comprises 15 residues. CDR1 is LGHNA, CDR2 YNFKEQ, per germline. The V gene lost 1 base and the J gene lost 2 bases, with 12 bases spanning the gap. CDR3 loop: CASSQAQGFTYEQYF. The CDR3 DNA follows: TGTGCCAGCAGCCAAGCCCAGGGGTTCACCTACGAGCAGTACTTC.

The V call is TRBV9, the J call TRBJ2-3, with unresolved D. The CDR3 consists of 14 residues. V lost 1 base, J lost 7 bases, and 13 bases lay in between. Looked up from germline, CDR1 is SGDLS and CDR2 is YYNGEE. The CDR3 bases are TGTGCCAGCAGCGTAAGGTTGACGGATAATACGCAGTATTTT. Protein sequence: CASSVRLTDNTQYF. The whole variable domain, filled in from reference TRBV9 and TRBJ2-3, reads DSGVTQTPKHLITATGQRVTLRCSPRSGDLSVYWYQQSLDQGLQFLIQYYNGEERAKGNILERFSAQQFPDLHSELNLSSLELGDSALYFCASSVRLTDNTQYFGPGTRLTVL.

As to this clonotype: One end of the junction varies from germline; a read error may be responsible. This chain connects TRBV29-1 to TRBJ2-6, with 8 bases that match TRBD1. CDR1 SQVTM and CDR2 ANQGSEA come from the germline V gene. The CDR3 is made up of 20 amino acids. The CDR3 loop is CGVESFLQGQELSGANVLTF. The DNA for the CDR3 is TGCGGCGTTGAGTCTTTCTTACAGGGACAGGAGCTCTCTGGGGCCAACGTCCTGACTTTC.

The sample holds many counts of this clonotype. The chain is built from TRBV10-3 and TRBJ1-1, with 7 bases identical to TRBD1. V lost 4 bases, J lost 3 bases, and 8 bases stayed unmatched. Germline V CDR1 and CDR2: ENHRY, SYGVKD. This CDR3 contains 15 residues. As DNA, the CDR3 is TGTGCCATCAGTGGCGACAGGGAGGCGTACACTGAAGCTTTCTTT. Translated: CAISGDREAYTEAFF.